This TCR beta chain comes out of a study of CD8+CD57+ T cells in acquired aplastic anemia. This clonotype has ten or more counts. From germline, CDR1 is MNHEY and CDR2 SVGEGT. The CDR3 covers 16 residues. The ends were cut back, 0 bases at V and 3 bases at J, with 15 bases in the middle. Both TCR beta VDJ combination and CDR3 sequence profiling were carried out. Genomic DNA was the template for this profiling. MiXCR was run by TCRdb on the reads, yielding one entry per CDR3 protein. The table has about 40,000 distinct CDR3 sequences, approximately 57% seen once. Patients sequenced had flow cytometry evidence of CD8+CD57+ cell expansion.

The chain uses TRBV6-2 or TRBV6-3 and TRBJ2-7, with a possible D match to TRBD1 (5 bases). The source material was sorted CD4+, CD8+, or CD8+CD57+ T cells (not recorded which) from PBMCs. This sequence originates from a human donor with aplastic anemia. The CDR3 here is CASSYSWNRGSYEQYF. The CDR3 region has the DNA TGTGCCAGCAGTTACTCGTGGAATAGGGGCAGCTACGAGCAGTACTTC.